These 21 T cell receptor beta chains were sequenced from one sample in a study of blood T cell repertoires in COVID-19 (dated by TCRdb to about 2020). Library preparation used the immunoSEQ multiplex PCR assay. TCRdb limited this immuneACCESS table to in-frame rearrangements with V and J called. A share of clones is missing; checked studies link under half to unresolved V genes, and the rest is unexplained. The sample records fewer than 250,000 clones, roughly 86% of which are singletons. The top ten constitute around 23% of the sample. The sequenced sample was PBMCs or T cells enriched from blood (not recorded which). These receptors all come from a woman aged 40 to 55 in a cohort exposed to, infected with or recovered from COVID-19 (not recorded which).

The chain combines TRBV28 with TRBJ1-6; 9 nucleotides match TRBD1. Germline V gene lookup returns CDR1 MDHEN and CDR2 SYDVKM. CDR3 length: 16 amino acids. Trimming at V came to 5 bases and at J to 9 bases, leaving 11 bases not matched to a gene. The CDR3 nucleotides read TGTGCCAGCAGTCCGTCGAGAAGGACAGGGGTTTCACCCCTCCACTTT. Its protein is CASSPSRRTGVSPLHF.

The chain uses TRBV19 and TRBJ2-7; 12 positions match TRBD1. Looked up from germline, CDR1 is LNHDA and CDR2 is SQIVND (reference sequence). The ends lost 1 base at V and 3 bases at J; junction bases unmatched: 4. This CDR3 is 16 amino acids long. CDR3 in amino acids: CASSIAGTGGDYEQYF. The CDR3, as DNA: TGTGCCAGTAGTATAGCCGGGACAGGGGGCGACTACGAGCAGTACTTC.

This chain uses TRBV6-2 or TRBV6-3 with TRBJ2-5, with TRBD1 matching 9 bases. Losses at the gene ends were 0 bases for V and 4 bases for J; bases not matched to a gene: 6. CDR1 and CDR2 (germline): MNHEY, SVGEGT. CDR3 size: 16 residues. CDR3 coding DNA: TGTGCCAGCAGTTACTCGTTGACAGGGGGACGAGAGACCCAGTACTTC. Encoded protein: CASSYSLTGGRETQYF.

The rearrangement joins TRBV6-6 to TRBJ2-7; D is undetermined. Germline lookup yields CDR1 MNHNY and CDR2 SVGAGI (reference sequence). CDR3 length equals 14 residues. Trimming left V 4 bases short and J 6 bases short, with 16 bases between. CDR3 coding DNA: TGTGCCAGCAGTTTAAGTCCGATGGGCGCCGAGCAGTACTTC. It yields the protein CASSLSPMGAEQYF.

CDR3 loop: CASSLSGRAGDEQFF. The CDR3 DNA reads TGTGCCAGCAGCTTAAGCGGGAGGGCCGGGGATGAGCAGTTCTTC. The chain is built from TRBV7-9 and TRBJ2-1; 10 bases are a match to TRBD2. With 2 bases clipped from V and 8 bases from J, the junction kept 6 bases outside the gene matches. The CDR3 spans 15 residues. CDR1 SEHNR and CDR2 FQNEAQ come from the germline V gene (reference sequence).

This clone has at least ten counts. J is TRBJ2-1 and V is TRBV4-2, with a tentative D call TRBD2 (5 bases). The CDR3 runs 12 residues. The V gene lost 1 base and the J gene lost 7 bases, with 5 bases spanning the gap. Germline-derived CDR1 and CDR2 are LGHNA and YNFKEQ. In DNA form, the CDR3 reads TGTGCCAGCAGCCAAGCGGGGAATGAGCAGTTCTTC. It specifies CASSQAGNEQFF.

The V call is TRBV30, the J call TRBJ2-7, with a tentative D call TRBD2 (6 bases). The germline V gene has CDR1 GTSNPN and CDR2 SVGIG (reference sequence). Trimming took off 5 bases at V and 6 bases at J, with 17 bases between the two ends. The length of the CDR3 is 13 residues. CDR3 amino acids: CAWAPWGLGEQYF. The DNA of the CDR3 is TGTGCCTGGGCCCCCTGGGGACTCGGCGAGCAGTACTTC. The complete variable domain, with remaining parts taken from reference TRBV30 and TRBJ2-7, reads SQTIHQWPATLVQPVGSPLSLECTVEGTSNPNLYWYRQAAGRGLQLLFYSVGIGQISSEVPQNLSASRPQDRQFILSSKKLLLSDSGFYLCAWAPWGLGEQYFGPGTRLTVT.

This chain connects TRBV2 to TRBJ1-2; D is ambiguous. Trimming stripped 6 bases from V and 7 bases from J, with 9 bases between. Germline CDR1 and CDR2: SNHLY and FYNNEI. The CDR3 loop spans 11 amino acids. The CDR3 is CASRRIVGYTF. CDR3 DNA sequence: TGTGCCAGCAGGCGGATAGTTGGCTACACCTTC.

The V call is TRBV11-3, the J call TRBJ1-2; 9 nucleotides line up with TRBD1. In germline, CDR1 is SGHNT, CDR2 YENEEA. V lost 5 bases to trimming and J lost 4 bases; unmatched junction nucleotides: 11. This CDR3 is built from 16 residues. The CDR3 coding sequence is TGTGCCAGCAGCCCACGGTTTGGGGACAGGGTCTATGGCTACACCTTC. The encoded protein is CASSPRFGDRVYGYTF.

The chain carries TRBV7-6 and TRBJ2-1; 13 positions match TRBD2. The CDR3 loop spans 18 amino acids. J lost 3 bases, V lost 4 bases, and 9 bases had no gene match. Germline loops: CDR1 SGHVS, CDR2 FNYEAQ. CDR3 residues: CASSSTTSGGPYYNEQFF. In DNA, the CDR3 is TGTGCCAGCAGCTCCACGACTAGCGGGGGGCCCTACTACAATGAGCAGTTCTTC.

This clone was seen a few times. The CDR3 loop reads CASSQDGPDGGGNEQYF. The CDR3 DNA reads TGTGCCAGCAGCCAAGATGGTCCGGATGGGGGAGGGAACGAGCAGTACTTC. The rearrangement links TRBV3-1 (or the pseudogene TRBV3-2) to TRBJ2-7; 7 bases align to TRBD2. Germline loops: CDR1 LGHDT, CDR2 YNNKEL (reference sequence). After removal of 0 bases from V and 5 bases from J, the junction contained 13 bases not matched to a gene. The length of the CDR3 is 17 residues.

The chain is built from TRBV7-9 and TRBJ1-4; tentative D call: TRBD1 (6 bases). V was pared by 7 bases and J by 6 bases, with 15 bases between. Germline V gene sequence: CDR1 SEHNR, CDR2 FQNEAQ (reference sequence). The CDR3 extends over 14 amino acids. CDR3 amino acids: CASMAFGGDEKLFF. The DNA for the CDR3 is TGTGCCAGCATGGCGTTTGGGGGCGATGAAAAACTGTTTTTT.

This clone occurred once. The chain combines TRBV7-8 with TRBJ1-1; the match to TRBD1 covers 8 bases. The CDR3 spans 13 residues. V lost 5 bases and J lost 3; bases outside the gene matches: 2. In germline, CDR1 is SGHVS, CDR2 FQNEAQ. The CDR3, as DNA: TGTGCCAGCAGCCTGGACAGGGACACTGAAGCTTTCTTT. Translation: CASSLDRDTEAFF.

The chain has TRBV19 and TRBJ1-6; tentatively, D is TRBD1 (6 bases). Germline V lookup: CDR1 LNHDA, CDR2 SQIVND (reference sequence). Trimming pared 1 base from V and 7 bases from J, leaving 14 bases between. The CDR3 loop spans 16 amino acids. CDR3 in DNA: TGTGCCAGTAGTATAGGCCGGGACATACCCAATTCACCCCTCCACTTT. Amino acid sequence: CASSIGRDIPNSPLHF.

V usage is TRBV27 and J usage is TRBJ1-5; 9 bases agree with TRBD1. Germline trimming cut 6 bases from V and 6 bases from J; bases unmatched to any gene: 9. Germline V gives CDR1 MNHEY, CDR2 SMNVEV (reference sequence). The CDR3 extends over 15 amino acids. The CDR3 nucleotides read TGTGCCAGCAGCCCCTGGGAGGGACAGGGTCAGCCCCAGCATTTT. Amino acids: CASSPWEGQGQPQHF.

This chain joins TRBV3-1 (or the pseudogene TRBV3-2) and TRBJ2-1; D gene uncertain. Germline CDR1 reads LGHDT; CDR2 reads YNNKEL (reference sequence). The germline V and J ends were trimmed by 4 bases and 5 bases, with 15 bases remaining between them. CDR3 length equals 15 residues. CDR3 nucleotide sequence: TGTGCCAGCAGCCCCGTCTGGCCCCAACACAATGAGCAGTTCTTC. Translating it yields CASSPVWPQHNEQFF.

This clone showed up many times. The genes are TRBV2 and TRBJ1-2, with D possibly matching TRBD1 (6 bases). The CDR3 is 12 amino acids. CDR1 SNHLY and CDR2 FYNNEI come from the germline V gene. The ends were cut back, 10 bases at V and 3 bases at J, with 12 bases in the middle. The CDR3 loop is CATVKGDYGYTF. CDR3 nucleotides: TGTGCCACCGTAAAGGGGGACTATGGCTACACCTTC.

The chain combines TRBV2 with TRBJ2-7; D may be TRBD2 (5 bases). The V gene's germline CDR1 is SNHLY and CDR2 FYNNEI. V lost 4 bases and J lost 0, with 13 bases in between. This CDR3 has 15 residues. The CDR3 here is CASSGGSGSSYEQYF. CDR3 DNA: TGTGCCAGCAGTGGGGGTTCGGGAAGCTCCTACGAGCAGTACTTC.

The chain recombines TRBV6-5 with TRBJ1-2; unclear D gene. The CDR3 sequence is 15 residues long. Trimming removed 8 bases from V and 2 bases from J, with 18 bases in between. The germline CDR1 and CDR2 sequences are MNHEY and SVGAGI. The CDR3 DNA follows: TGTGCCAGCCGGCAGGTTCTTACCCCGAACTATGGCTACACCTTC. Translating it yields CASRQVLTPNYGYTF.

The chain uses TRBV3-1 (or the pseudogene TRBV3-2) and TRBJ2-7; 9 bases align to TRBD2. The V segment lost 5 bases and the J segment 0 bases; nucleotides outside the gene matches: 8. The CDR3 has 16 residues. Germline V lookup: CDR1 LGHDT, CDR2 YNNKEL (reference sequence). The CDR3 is CASSGSGAGGSYEQYF. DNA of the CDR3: TGTGCCAGCAGCGGCAGCGGAGCGGGAGGCTCCTACGAGCAGTACTTC.

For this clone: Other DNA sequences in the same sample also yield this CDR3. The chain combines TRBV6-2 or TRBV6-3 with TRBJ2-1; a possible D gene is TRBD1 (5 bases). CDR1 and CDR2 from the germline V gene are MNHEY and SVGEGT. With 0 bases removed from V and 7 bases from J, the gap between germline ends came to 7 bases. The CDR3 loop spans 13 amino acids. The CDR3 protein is CASSYSGANEQFF. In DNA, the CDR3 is TGTGCCAGCAGTTACTCAGGGGCTAATGAGCAGTTCTTC.